Following are 27 T cell receptor beta chains from one sample sequenced in a study of blood T cells in healthy people across ages. Primed by a sample-barcoded 5' primer and a J-beta primer mix, a second PCR proceeded for 7 to 11 cycles. TCRdb re-called the 5' RACE reads through MiXCR, storing one row per CDR3 protein. The sample gives some 1.7 million distinct CDR3 sequences, 28% of which show up once; roughly 8.2% is in the top ten. The sequencing sample was made of blood. Receptors were obtained from a woman aged 25 to 45 in good health.

A note on this clonotype: One end of the junction does not line up with germline, which may come from a read error. The chain couples TRBV5-1 to TRBJ2-6; TRBD1 aligns across 10 bases. Germline values: CDR1 SGHRS, CDR2 YFSETQ. The CDR3 is made up of 18 amino acids. The CDR3 protein is CVSSRGQGFVSGANVLTF. The CDR3 nucleotides are TGCGTCAGCAGCCGGGGACAGGGGTTTGTGTCCGGGGCCAACGTCCTGACTTTC.

This clonotype has more than one count but fewer than ten. The chain couples TRBV29-1 to TRBJ2-1, with D perhaps TRBD2 (5 bases). Germline lookup yields CDR1 SQVTM and CDR2 ANQGSEA. CDR3 size: 13 residues. The ends were cut back, 2 bases at V and 4 bases at J, with 9 bases in the middle. CDR3 coding DNA: TGCAGCGTTGAACTGGCGGGTTACAATGAGCAGTTCTTC. Translating it yields CSVELAGYNEQFF.

This clonotype was seen repeatedly, ten times or more. V and J are TRBV29-1 and TRBJ2-5; D might be TRBD2 (6 bases). V was pared by 8 bases and J by 7 bases, with 23 bases between. This CDR3 is built from 14 residues. From germline, CDR1 is SQVTM and CDR2 ANQGSEA. The CDR3: CSIPGMRGGVTQYF. The DNA of the CDR3 is TGCAGCATCCCCGGGATGCGGGGAGGAGTGACCCAGTACTTC.

This clonotype occurred a few times. This chain links TRBV6-6 with TRBJ2-1; no reliable D call. Germline assignment: CDR1 MNHNY and CDR2 SVGAGI (reference sequence). The ends were cut back, 6 bases at V and 4 bases at J, with 13 bases in the middle. The CDR3 sequence is 14 residues long. The CDR3 region is CASSEPVPYNEQFF. CDR3 DNA sequence: TGTGCCAGCAGCGAACCCGTACCTTACAATGAGCAGTTCTTC.

The chain carries TRBV14 and TRBJ2-4, with D tentatively TRBD1 (6 bases). The DNA end favors TRBJ2-7, so the J call may be wrong. CDR1 SGHDN and CDR2 FVKESK come from the germline V gene. The CDR3 runs to 14 residues. DNA of the CDR3: TGTGCCAGCAGCCCGATTGGGGGCCCCTACGAGCAGTACTTC. As protein: CASSPIGGPYEQYF.

V usage is TRBV5-5 and J usage is TRBJ2-5, with 9 bases aligning to TRBD1. J was trimmed by 5 bases and V by 2 bases; bases with no gene match: 7. This CDR3 has 15 amino acids. CDR1 and CDR2 (germline): SGHKS, YYEKEE (reference sequence). CDR3 DNA: TGTGCCAGCAGCTTTCAGGCGGGGACAGGGGAGACCCAGTACTTC. Residues: CASSFQAGTGETQYF.

This clonotype was recorded many times. The chain has TRBV7-2 and TRBJ2-1; weak D call: TRBD2 (6 bases). The V and J ends lost 5 bases and 6 bases respectively, with 17 bases between them. Germline V gene data show CDR1 as SGHTA and CDR2 as FQGNSA. The CDR3 loop spans 15 amino acids. CDR3 coding DNA: TGTGCCAGCAGCCACGGGGGACGGGTTGGCAATGAGCAGTTCTTC. Its protein product is CASSHGGRVGNEQFF.

The rearrangement joins TRBV7-2 to TRBJ2-2; TRBD2 agrees at 7 bases. After removal of 9 bases from V and 0 bases from J, the junction contained 7 bases not matched to a gene. This CDR3 region has 15 residues. Germline lookup yields CDR1 SGHTA and CDR2 FQGNSA. For the CDR3, the DNA is TGTGCCAGTCGTGGGAGGGCCGCGAACACCGGGGAGCTGTTTTTT. Its translation is CASRGRAANTGELFF.

The count of this clonotype is one. This may be a read error, as it is one base from a much larger clone. The genes are TRBV4-2 and TRBJ2-1, with 7 bases aligning to TRBD2. This CDR3 has 15 residues. The junction had 5 bases not matched to a gene; V was cut back by 1 base and J by 5 bases. From germline, CDR1 is LGHNA and CDR2 YNFKEQ. The CDR3 DNA sequence: TGTGCCAGCAGCCAAGGTGCGGGAGCGGACAATGAGCAGTTCTTC. Protein product: CASSQGAGADNEQFF.

This clonotype was counted a few times. J is TRBJ2-1 and V is TRBV5-1; the match to TRBD2 covers 10 bases. J was trimmed by 7 bases and V by 0 bases; bases with no gene match: 13. CDR1 and CDR2 (germline): SGHRS, YFSETQ. The CDR3 covers 18 residues. The CDR3 reads CASSLDLAGVGIRNEQFF. As DNA, the CDR3 is TGCGCCAGCAGCTTGGATCTAGCGGGAGTAGGAATACGGAATGAGCAGTTCTTC.

The J gene is TRBJ1-4, the V gene TRBV27, with unresolved D. CDR1 and CDR2 (germline): MNHEY, SMNVEV (reference sequence). This CDR3 has 12 residues. V was cut by 1 base and J by 14 bases, with 11 bases left in between. The CDR3, as DNA: TGTGCCAGCAGTTTATGGGGTGGCAGGCTGTTTTTT. Protein: CASSLWGGRLFF.

The chain joins TRBV20-1 to TRBJ2-1; TRBD2 might be the D (5 bases). V lost 1 base, J lost 6 bases, and 16 bases lay in between. This CDR3 contains 15 residues. In germline, CDR1 is DFQATT, CDR2 SNEGSKA (reference sequence). The CDR3 bases are TGCAGTGCTAGAGTAGGACTTTCCCCGACCAATGAGCAGTTCTTC. This gives the protein CSARVGLSPTNEQFF.

This clonotype was seen a few times. This rearrangement joins TRBV20-1 to TRBJ1-5, with D possibly being TRBD1 (6 bases). Trimming cost V 3 bases and J 2 bases, with 11 bases left between them. The CDR3 has 14 amino acids. Germline lookup yields CDR1 DFQATT and CDR2 SNEGSKA (reference sequence). The CDR3 is CSASYEGGNQPQHF. CDR3 DNA: TGCAGTGCTAGTTACGAGGGGGGCAATCAGCCCCAGCATTTT.

A few counts support this clonotype. The chain links TRBV18 to TRBJ1-1, with D unresolved. Looked up from germline, CDR1 is KGHSH and CDR2 is LQKENI. The CDR3 spans 16 residues. The ends were cut back, 3 bases at V and 0 bases at J, with 14 bases in the middle. The CDR3 loop reads CASSPLAGPMNTEAFF. CDR3 DNA: TGTGCCAGCTCACCGTTGGCAGGACCGATGAACACTGAAGCTTTCTTT.

This clonotype was seen more than once but under ten times. The V call is TRBV7-6, the J call TRBJ2-1; D gene uncertain. Germline V gene sequence: CDR1 SGHVS, CDR2 FNYEAQ. Trimming shortened V by 5 bases and J by 7 bases, and 15 bases separated the two germline ends. The length of the CDR3 is 14 residues. The CDR3 spells CASSPTLVGNEQFF. The CDR3 DNA reads TGTGCCAGCAGCCCAACCTTGGTGGGTAATGAGCAGTTCTTC.

In the case of this clonotype: At one end, the junction sequence differs from germline, possibly due to a read error. The chain couples TRBV7-2 to TRBJ2-7, with 7 bases that match TRBD1. Looked up from germline, CDR1 is SGHTA and CDR2 is FQGNSA. This CDR3 comprises 14 residues. The CDR3 protein is CAGSQQQGVNEQYF. The CDR3 coding sequence is TGTGCCGGCAGCCAGCAGCAGGGGGTAAACGAGCAGTACTTC.

This clonotype has ten or more counts. The V call is TRBV6-4, the J call TRBJ2-7, with D perhaps matching TRBD1 or TRBD2 (7 bases each). Germline V CDR1 and CDR2: MRHNA, SNTAGT. Trimming shortened V by 5 bases and J by 6 bases, and 20 bases separated the two germline ends. The CDR3 has 15 residues. The CDR3 DNA reads as TGTGCCAGCAGTCCCCAGGGGGGGGCTGCCTTCGAGCAGTACTTC. This gives the protein CASSPQGGAAFEQYF.

The chain combines TRBV12-3 or TRBV12-4 with TRBJ2-1; D gene ambiguous. The CDR3 is 12 amino acids. Trimming cost V 6 bases and J 10 bases, with 13 bases left between them. CDR3 sequence reads: CASSPLGWEQFF. DNA of the CDR3: TGTGCCAGCAGCCCCTTGGGGTGGGAGCAGTTCTTC.

Note on this clonotype: A junction boundary mismatches the germline segment, possibly from a read error. V gene TRBV18 combines with J gene TRBJ2-1; no reliable D call. The germline CDR1 and CDR2 sequences are KGHSH and LQKENI. CDR3 length: 14 amino acids. The CDR3 sequence is CASSPVLTANEQLF. CDR3 DNA sequence: TGTGCCAGCTCACCGGTCCTAACGGCCAATGAGCAGTTATTC. The entire variable domain, with the rest obtained from reference TRBV18 and TRBJ2-1, is as follows: NAGVMQNPRHLVRRRGQEARLRCSPMKGHSHVYWYRQLPEEGLKFMVYLQKENIIDESGMPKERFSAEFPKEGPSILRIQQVVRGDSAAYFCASSPVLTANEQLFGPGTRLTVL.

This clonotype has a handful of counts. V usage is TRBV29-1 and J usage is TRBJ2-1; 11 nucleotides align to TRBD2. The V and J ends lost 7 bases and 6 bases, in that order; junction bases with no gene match: 5. CDR1 SQVTM and CDR2 ANQGSEA come from the germline V gene. The length of the CDR3 is 13 residues. The CDR3 loop reads CSAGTSGINEQFF. The CDR3 nucleotides read TGCAGCGCCGGGACTAGCGGAATCAATGAGCAGTTCTTC.

The chain joins TRBV6-5 to TRBJ1-1, with a possible D match to TRBD1 (5 bases). The germline V gene encodes CDR1 MNHEY and CDR2 SVGAGI. V shed 7 bases and J shed 1 base, with 16 bases lying between them. The CDR3 contains 15 residues. The CDR3 sequence: CASTDPGSGNTEAFF. CDR3 bases: TGTGCCAGCACGGATCCAGGGAGCGGGAACACTGAAGCTTTCTTT.

This chain links TRBV12-5 with TRBJ1-6; 10 nucleotides align to TRBD1. This CDR3 comprises 15 residues. The ends lost 1 base at V and 10 bases at J; junction bases unmatched: 4. Germline values: CDR1 LGHNT, CDR2 FRNRAP. This chain's CDR3 is CASGLAGTGESPLHF. Written as DNA, the CDR3 is TGTGCTAGTGGTTTGGCGGGGACAGGGGAATCACCCCTCCACTTT.

This clonotype was picked up a small number of times. This chain joins TRBV20-1 and TRBJ2-3; possible D gene TRBD2, 7 bases. With 6 bases removed from V and 4 bases from J, the gap between germline ends came to 20 bases. Per germline, CDR1 DFQATT and CDR2 SNEGSKA (reference sequence). The CDR3 covers 15 residues. In DNA form, the CDR3 reads TGCAGTGCCCCCGCCCCCGGGGGGCGGGCAGATACGCAGTATTTT. As protein: CSAPAPGGRADTQYF.

This clonotype was seen at least ten times. The chain's CDR3 is CASSSHLGNNEQFF. In DNA, the CDR3 is TGCGCCAGCAGCTCCCACTTAGGTAACAATGAGCAGTTCTTC. The genes are TRBV5-1 and TRBJ2-1; no definite D call. Germline CDR1 is SGHRS and CDR2 is YFSETQ. The CDR3 is 14 amino acids. Trimming pared 3 bases from V and 5 bases from J, leaving 12 bases between.

The chain couples TRBV20-1 to TRBJ2-7, with D perhaps matching TRBD2 (6 bases). The V end lost 3 bases, the J end lost 3 bases, and 15 bases lay between the germline ends. Per germline, CDR1 DFQATT and CDR2 SNEGSKA (reference sequence). The CDR3 spans 14 residues. DNA for the CDR3: TGCAGTGCTAGCCCCAGCGGGTATGGCTACGAGCAGTACTTC. Its translation: CSASPSGYGYEQYF.

The chain couples TRBV7-9 to TRBJ1-2, with a tentative D call TRBD1 (5 bases). Trimming removed 5 bases at V and 8 bases at J, with 15 bases between. Germline V gene lookup returns CDR1 SEHNR and CDR2 FQNEAQ (reference sequence). The CDR3 is 13 amino acids. Written as DNA, the CDR3 is TGTGCCAGCAGCCTCCGGGGCCGTAAAGGCTACACCTTC. Its protein product is CASSLRGRKGYTF.

The V gene is TRBV7-2, the J gene TRBJ2-6; D possibly uses TRBD1 or TRBD2 (5 bases each). The CDR3 runs 14 residues. Germline CDR1 is SGHTA and CDR2 is FQGNSA. Trimming removed 7 bases at V and 3 bases at J, with 10 bases between. Here the CDR3 reads CASNLGVGANVLTF. The CDR3 DNA reads as TGTGCCAGCAACTTGGGGGTTGGGGCCAACGTCCTGACTTTC.